This T cell receptor (beta chain) was obtained from a study of CD8 T cells in ankylosing spondylitis. The CDR3 contains 14 residues. Per the germline V gene, CDR1 is SGHNT and CDR2 is YYREEE (reference sequence). A remark on this clonotype: Its matching antigen is unknown. Germline is not matched at one junction end, which may reflect a read error.

With molecular barcodes, quantitative 5'-RACE was used to make the TCR beta libraries. MiXCR was run by TCRdb on the 5' RACE reads, yielding one entry per CDR3 protein. The table lists some 130,000 distinct CDR3 sequences, just under 7.5% of them singletons, with around 12% in the top ten. General study findings and limits: Researchers report that disease-linked clones proved CD8+ and relatively rare in peripheral blood.

Specimen: blood, either unsorted or a sorted T cell fraction (not recorded which). The chain has TRBV5-4 and TRBJ2-1; D might be TRBD1 or TRBD2, each matching 5 bases. The sequence was obtained from a female donor with ankylosing spondylitis or in good health (not recorded which). This chain's CDR3 is CVSSLQDGNNEQFF. The CDR3, as DNA: TGTGTCAGCAGCTTACAGGACGGGAACAATGAGCAGTTCTTC.